This is a list of T cell receptor beta chains from one sample in a study of PD-L1 blockade in urothelial cancer. Only in-frame clones appear in the TCRdb table, and some are missing; sequencing was by immunoSEQ multiplex PCR. The sample carries approximately 44,000 clones, more than 80% recorded once. The sequences come from PBMCs, collected around atezolizumab (anti-PD-L1) treatment. These receptor sequences come from a man aged 65-85 years with urothelial cancer. Each CDR3 is given with its conserved first and last residue. A D gene is named only where the DNA matches it firmly. The size of a clone is reported for some rows only, either as once, few or many, or as a class for expanded clones.

j_gene: TRBJ2-3; abundance: NA; v_gene: TRBV27; d_gene: TRBD1; len: 15; CDR3aa: CASSPYQGGTDTQYF; CDR3nt: TGTGCCAGCAGTCCGTACCAGGGGGGCACAGATACGCAGTATTTT
j_gene: TRBJ1-1; abundance: NA; v_gene: TRBV6-5; d_gene: NA; len: 14; CDR3aa: CASSYLTGSTEAFF; CDR3nt: TGTGCCAGCAGTTACCTCACAGGGAGCACTGAAGCTTTCTTT
j_gene: TRBJ1-4; abundance: NA; v_gene: TRBV5-1; d_gene: NA; len: 15; CDR3aa: CASSLARDRNEKLFF; CDR3nt: TGCGCCAGCAGCTTGGCGAGGGATAGAAATGAAAAACTGTTTTTT
j_gene: TRBJ2-3; abundance: once; v_gene: TRBV21-1; d_gene: NA; len: 17; CDR3aa: CASSKEAFKGEGDTQYF; CDR3nt: TGTGCCAGCAGCAAAGAAGCGTTTAAGGGGGAGGGGGATACGCAGTATTTT
j_gene: TRBJ2-7; abundance: NA; v_gene: TRBV2; d_gene: TRBD2; len: 15; CDR3aa: CASSSQSGRASEQYF; CDR3nt: TGTGCCAGCAGTAGCCAGAGCGGGAGGGCCTCCGAGCAGTACTTC
j_gene: TRBJ1-5; abundance: NA; v_gene: TRBV6-5; d_gene: TRBD1; len: 14; CDR3aa: CASRADRGNQPQHF; CDR3nt: TGTGCCAGCAGAGCCGACAGGGGCAATCAGCCCCAGCATTTT
j_gene: TRBJ2-3; abundance: NA; v_gene: TRBV10-3; d_gene: TRBD1; len: 14; CDR3aa: CAIRTPGGGDTQYF; CDR3nt: TGTGCCATCAGAACACCAGGGGGCGGAGATACGCAGTATTTT
j_gene: TRBJ2-2; abundance: NA; v_gene: TRBV30; d_gene: TRBD1; len: 20; CDR3aa: CAWSHERWKPGQGDTGELFF; CDR3nt: TGTGCCTGGAGCCACGAACGGTGGAAACCGGGACAGGGTGACACCGGGGAGCTGTTTTTT
j_gene: TRBJ2-3; abundance: NA; v_gene: TRBV6-4; d_gene: NA; len: 13; CDR3aa: CASSKTVTDTQYF; CDR3nt: TGTGCCAGCAGCAAGACAGTCACAGATACGCAGTATTTT
j_gene: TRBJ1-2; abundance: NA; v_gene: TRBV29-1; d_gene: NA; len: 13; CDR3aa: CSVVRGIGYGYTF; CDR3nt: TGCAGCGTTGTGCGGGGGATTGGTTATGGCTACACCTTC
j_gene: TRBJ2-1; abundance: NA; v_gene: TRBV11-2; d_gene: TRBD2; len: 15; CDR3aa: CASITSRGRKDEQFF; CDR3nt: TGTGCCAGCATCACTTCCCGCGGGAGGAAAGATGAGCAGTTCTTC
j_gene: TRBJ2-7; abundance: NA; v_gene: TRBV7-8; d_gene: NA; len: 13; CDR3aa: CASSQRESYEQYF; CDR3nt: TGTGCCAGCAGCCAACGGGAGTCCTACGAGCAGTACTTC
j_gene: TRBJ1-2; abundance: NA; v_gene: TRBV11-2; d_gene: NA; len: 16; CDR3aa: CASSHDNRDNNYGYTF; CDR3nt: TGTGCCAGCAGCCACGACAACCGGGACAACAACTATGGCTACACCTTC
j_gene: TRBJ2-7; abundance: NA; v_gene: TRBV19; d_gene: TRBD2; len: 19; CDR3aa: CASSRTFLGTSGASYEQYF; CDR3nt: TGTGCCAGTAGTCGGACCTTCTTAGGGACTAGCGGAGCATCCTACGAGCAGTACTTC
j_gene: TRBJ2-7; abundance: NA; v_gene: TRBV5-4; d_gene: NA; len: 15; CDR3aa: CASSFGQPSSYEQYF; CDR3nt: TGTGCCAGCAGCTTCGGACAGCCGAGCTCCTACGAGCAGTACTTC
j_gene: TRBJ2-4; abundance: NA; v_gene: TRBV4-1; d_gene: TRBD2; len: 16; CDR3aa: CASSQKPGLDKNIQYF; CDR3nt: TGCGCCAGCAGCCAGAAGCCGGGACTAGACAAAAACATTCAGTACTTC
j_gene: TRBJ2-7; abundance: NA; v_gene: TRBV5-6; d_gene: NA; len: 14; CDR3aa: CASSLVPGGTEQYF; CDR3nt: TGTGCCAGCAGCTTGGTACCAGGTGGTACAGAACAGTACTTC
j_gene: TRBJ2-3; abundance: NA; v_gene: TRBV5-1; d_gene: NA; len: 15; CDR3aa: CASSSTGPPGGTQYF; CDR3nt: TGCGCCAGCAGCTCCACCGGGCCCCCCGGGGGTACGCAGTATTTT
j_gene: TRBJ2-2; abundance: NA; v_gene: TRBV28; d_gene: TRBD2; len: 18; CDR3aa: CASRAGTSGMGRTGELFF; CDR3nt: TGTGCCAGCAGAGCCGGGACTAGCGGGATGGGCCGCACCGGGGAGCTGTTTTTT
j_gene: TRBJ2-2; abundance: once; v_gene: TRBV19; d_gene: NA; len: 14; CDR3aa: CASRTLDFSGELFF; CDR3nt: TGTGCCAGTAGGACACTAGATTTCTCCGGGGAGCTGTTTTTT
j_gene: TRBJ2-2; abundance: once; v_gene: TRBV28; d_gene: NA; len: 14; CDR3aa: CASRPQGRTGELFF; CDR3nt: TGTGCCAGCAGGCCACAGGGGAGGACCGGGGAGCTGTTTTTT
j_gene: TRBJ2-2; abundance: NA; v_gene: TRBV19; d_gene: NA; len: 15; CDR3aa: CASSTKTREAGELFF; CDR3nt: TGTGCCAGTAGCACCAAGACTAGGGAGGCCGGGGAGCTGTTTTTT
j_gene: TRBJ2-6; abundance: once; v_gene: TRBV7-3; d_gene: NA; len: 14; CDR3aa: CASSLPSGANVLTF; CDR3nt: TGTGCCAGCAGCTTACCTTCCGGGGCCAACGTCCTGACTTTC
j_gene: TRBJ2-1; abundance: NA; v_gene: TRBV5-1; d_gene: TRBD2; len: 14; CDR3aa: CASSFSGNYNEQFF; CDR3nt: TGCGCCAGCAGCTTTAGCGGGAACTACAATGAGCAGTTCTTC
j_gene: TRBJ1-2; abundance: NA; v_gene: TRBV28; d_gene: TRBD1; len: 13; CDR3aa: CASRGTASYGYTF; CDR3nt: TGTGCCAGCAGGGGGACAGCATCCTATGGCTACACCTTC
j_gene: TRBJ2-1; abundance: NA; v_gene: TRBV9; d_gene: TRBD1; len: 16; CDR3aa: CASSVQTGGVGNEQFF; CDR3nt: TGTGCCAGCAGCGTCCAGACAGGGGGTGTGGGCAATGAGCAGTTCTTC
j_gene: TRBJ2-7; abundance: NA; v_gene: TRBV4-2; d_gene: TRBD2; len: 13; CDR3aa: CASSQEGGYEQYF; CDR3nt: TGTGCCAGCAGCCAAGAGGGGGGGTACGAGCAGTACTTC
j_gene: TRBJ2-7; abundance: NA; v_gene: TRBV11-1; d_gene: TRBD1; len: 14; CDR3aa: CASSLGQGTYEQYF; CDR3nt: TGTGCCAGCAGCTTAGGACAGGGTACCTACGAGCAGTACTTC
j_gene: TRBJ2-3; abundance: once; v_gene: TRBV28; d_gene: TRBD2; len: 18; CDR3aa: CASSPDPGLAGWAGTQYF; CDR3nt: TGTGCCAGCAGTCCCGACCCCGGACTAGCGGGATGGGCCGGTACGCAGTATTTT
j_gene: TRBJ2-2; abundance: few; v_gene: TRBV7-9; d_gene: NA; len: 12; CDR3aa: CASSFAGGELFF; CDR3nt: TGTGCCAGCAGCTTCGCGGGCGGGGAGCTGTTTTTT
j_gene: TRBJ1-6; abundance: once; v_gene: TRBV6-5; d_gene: NA; len: 15; CDR3aa: CASSYVRGGNSPLHF; CDR3nt: TGTGCCAGCAGTTACGTACGGGGAGGGAATTCACCCCTCCACTTT
j_gene: TRBJ1-2; abundance: NA; v_gene: TRBV6-4; d_gene: NA; len: 13; CDR3aa: CASSEGGGYGYTF; CDR3nt: TGTGCCAGCAGTGAGGGGGGGGGCTATGGCTACACCTTC
j_gene: TRBJ2-1; abundance: NA; v_gene: TRBV2; d_gene: TRBD2; len: 15; CDR3aa: CASKGTSGAYNEQFF; CDR3nt: TGTGCCAGCAAGGGTACTAGCGGAGCCTACAATGAGCAGTTCTTC
j_gene: TRBJ2-3; abundance: NA; v_gene: TRBV2; d_gene: TRBD1; len: 16; CDR3aa: CASSVRRGIDTDTQYF; CDR3nt: TGTGCCAGCAGTGTGCGCAGGGGGATCGATACAGATACGCAGTATTTT
j_gene: TRBJ2-3; abundance: NA; v_gene: TRBV2; d_gene: TRBD2; len: 15; CDR3aa: CASSEEAGASDTQYF; CDR3nt: TGTGCCAGCAGTGAAGAGGCGGGAGCCTCAGATACGCAGTATTTT
j_gene: TRBJ2-7; abundance: NA; v_gene: TRBV6-1; d_gene: NA; len: 15; CDR3aa: CASSDMSPVPYEQYF; CDR3nt: TGTGCCAGCAGTGACATGAGCCCGGTGCCCTACGAGCAGTACTTC